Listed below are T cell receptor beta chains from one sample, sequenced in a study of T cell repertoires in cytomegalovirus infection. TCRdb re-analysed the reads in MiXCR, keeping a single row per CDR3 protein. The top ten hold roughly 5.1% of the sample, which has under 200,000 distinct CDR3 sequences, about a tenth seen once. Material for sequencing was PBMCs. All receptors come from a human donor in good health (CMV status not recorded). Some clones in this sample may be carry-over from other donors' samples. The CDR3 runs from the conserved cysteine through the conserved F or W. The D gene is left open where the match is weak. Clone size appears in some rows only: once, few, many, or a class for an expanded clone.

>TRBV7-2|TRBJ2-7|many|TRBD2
CASSLGFWSQREFRGEQYF
TGTGCCAGCAGCTTAGGGTTCTGGTCTCAGCGGGAGTTCAGGGGCGAGCAGTACTTC
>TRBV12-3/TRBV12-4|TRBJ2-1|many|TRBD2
CASSSSRGGRNEQFF
TGTGCCAGCAGTTCCTCCCGGGGGGGCCGGAATGAGCAGTTCTTC
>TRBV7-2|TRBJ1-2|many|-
CASSLVFQEYGYTF
TGTGCCAGCAGCTTAGTGTTCCAGGAATATGGCTACACCTTC
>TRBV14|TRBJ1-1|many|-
CASSSITDLNTEAFF
TGTGCCAGCAGCTCAATCACCGACCTGAACACTGAAGCTTTCTTT
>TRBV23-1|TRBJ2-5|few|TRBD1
CASKQQGAAKETQYF
TGCGCCAGCAAACAACAGGGGGCGGCGAAAGAGACCCAGTACTTC
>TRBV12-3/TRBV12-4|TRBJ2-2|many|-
CASRPLMTGELFF
TGTGCCAGCAGACCCTTGATGACCGGGGAGCTGTTTTTT
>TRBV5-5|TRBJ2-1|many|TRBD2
CASSLVLAGGFNEQFF
TGTGCCAGCAGCTTGGTACTAGCGGGGGGTTTCAATGAGCAGTTCTTC
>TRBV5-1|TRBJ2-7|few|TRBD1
CASSFPRDRLPEQYF
TGCGCCAGCAGCTTCCCCCGGGACAGGCTCCCCGAGCAGTACTTC
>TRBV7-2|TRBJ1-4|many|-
CASSSWGLSAVEKLFF
TGTGCCAGCAGTTCTTGGGGACTGTCGGCGGTTGAAAAACTGTTTTTT
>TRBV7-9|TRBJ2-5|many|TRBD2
CASSRTSGPIETQYF
TGTGCCAGCAGCCGGACTAGCGGCCCAATCGAGACCCAGTACTTC
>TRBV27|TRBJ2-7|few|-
CASSKRDTVSYEQYF
TGTGCCAGCAGTAAACGGGACACCGTCTCCTACGAGCAGTACTTC
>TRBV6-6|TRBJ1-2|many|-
CASSYVGGTSYGYTF
TGTGCCAGCAGTTACGTCGGGGGGACCAGTTATGGCTACACCTTC
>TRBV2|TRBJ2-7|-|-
CASGRSEQYF
TGTGCCAGCGGCCGATCCGAGCAGTACTTC
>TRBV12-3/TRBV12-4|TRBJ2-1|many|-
CASSFLVTGSEQFF
TGTGCCAGCAGTTTTTTAGTGACCGGATCTGAGCAGTTCTTC
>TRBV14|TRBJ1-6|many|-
CASSQLQWGTLHF
TGTGCCAGCAGCCAACTACAGTGGGGGACCCTCCACTTT
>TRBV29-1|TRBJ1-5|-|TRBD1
CSVVVTGGNQPQHF
TGCAGCGTTGTGGTGACAGGGGGCAATCAGCCCCAGCATTTT
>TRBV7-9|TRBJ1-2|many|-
CASSLSSPNYGYTF
TGTGCCAGCAGCTTATCTTCTCCTAACTATGGCTACACCTTC
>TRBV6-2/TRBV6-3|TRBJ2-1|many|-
CASSRNTGTGYNEQFF
TGTGCCAGCAGTAGAAATACCGGGACCGGCTACAATGAGCAGTTCTTC
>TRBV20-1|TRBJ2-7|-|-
CSANSRGNEQYF
TGCAGTGCTAATAGCAGAGGTAACGAGCAGTACTTC
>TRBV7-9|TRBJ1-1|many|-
CASSPDGFMNTEAFF
TGTGCCAGCAGCCCCGATGGGTTTATGAACACTGAAGCTTTCTTT
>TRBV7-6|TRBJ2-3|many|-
CASSPSLWDTQYF
TGTGCCAGCAGCCCCTCCTTGTGGGATACGCAGTATTTT
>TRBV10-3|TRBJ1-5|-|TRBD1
CTISRDRGQPQHF
TGTACCATCAGCCGGGACAGGGGTCAGCCCCAGCATTTT
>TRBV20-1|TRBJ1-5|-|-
CSVGQGNQPQHF
TGCAGTGTTGGGCAAGGCAATCAGCCCCAGCATTTT
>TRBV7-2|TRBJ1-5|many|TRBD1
CASSLTGAGGLISNQPQHF
TGTGCCAGCAGCCTAACCGGGGCAGGGGGCTTGATAAGCAATCAGCCCCAGCATTTT
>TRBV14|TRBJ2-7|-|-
CASSQVHTYEQYF
TGTGCCAGCAGCCAAGTTCATACCTACGAGCAGTACTTC
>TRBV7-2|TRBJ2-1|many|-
CASSLEWGSYNEQFF
TGTGCCAGCAGCTTAGAATGGGGCTCCTACAATGAGCAGTTCTTC
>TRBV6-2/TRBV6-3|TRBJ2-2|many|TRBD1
CASFRQGRWHGELFF
TGTGCCAGCTTTAGACAGGGACGTTGGCACGGGGAGCTGTTTTTT
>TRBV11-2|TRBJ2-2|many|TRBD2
CASSEGLAANTGELFF
TGTGCCAGCAGCGAAGGACTAGCGGCGAACACCGGGGAGCTGTTTTTT
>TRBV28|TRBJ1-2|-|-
CASRDQGPYGYTF
TGTGCCAGCAGAGACCAGGGGCCCTATGGCTACACCTTC
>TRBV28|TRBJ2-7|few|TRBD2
CASSSRTSGIGEQYF
TGTGCCAGCAGTTCTCGGACTAGCGGGATAGGGGAGCAGTACTTC
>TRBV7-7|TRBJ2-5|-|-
CASSPAAAETQYF
TGTGCTAGCAGCCCGGCAGCAGCAGAGACCCAGTACTTC
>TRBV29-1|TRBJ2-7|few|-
CSVATESYEQYF
TGCAGCGTAGCGACAGAATCGTACGAGCAGTACTTC
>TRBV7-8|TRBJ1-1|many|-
CASSLIPAGWKNTEAFF
TGTGCCAGCAGCTTAATTCCCGCAGGGTGGAAAAACACTGAAGCTTTCTTT
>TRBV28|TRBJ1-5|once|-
CASSPRQGAGGNQPQHF
TGTGCCAGCAGCCCTAGGCAGGGAGCTGGCGGCAATCAGCCCCAGCATTTT
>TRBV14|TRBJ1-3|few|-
CASTRDLGNTIYF
TGTGCCAGCACCCGGGACCTGGGAAACACCATATATTTT
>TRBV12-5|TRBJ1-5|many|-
CASGLVFGQGQPQHF
TGTGCTAGTGGTTTGGTATTTGGTCAGGGTCAGCCCCAGCATTTT
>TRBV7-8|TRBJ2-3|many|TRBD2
CASSTIPGTSGRAVTDTQYF
TGTGCCAGCAGCACCATACCCGGGACTAGCGGGAGGGCCGTCACAGATACGCAGTATTTT
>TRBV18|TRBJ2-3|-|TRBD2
CASSPPTSGGTDTQYF
TGTGCCAGCTCACCACCGACTAGCGGGGGCACAGATACGCAGTATTTT
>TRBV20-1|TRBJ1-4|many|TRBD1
CSALRETGYRTNEKLFF
TGCAGTGCTCTTCGTGAGACAGGGTATAGGACTAATGAAAAACTGTTTTTT
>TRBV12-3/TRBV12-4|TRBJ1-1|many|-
CASSFGGSTEAFF
TGTGCCAGCAGTTTCGGGGGGTCGACTGAAGCTTTCTTT
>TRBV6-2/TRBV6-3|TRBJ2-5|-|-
CASSYSETQYF
TGTGCCAGCAGTTACTCTGAGACCCAGTACTTC
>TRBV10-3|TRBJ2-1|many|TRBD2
CAITNLAGGREQFF
TGTGCCATCACTAACCTAGCGGGGGGCCGGGAGCAGTTCTTC
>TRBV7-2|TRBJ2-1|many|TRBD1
CASSIPGGEQFF
TGTGCCAGCAGTATCCCAGGGGGTGAGCAGTTCTTC
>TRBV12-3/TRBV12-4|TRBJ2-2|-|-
CASSLDRLKELFF
TGTGCCAGCAGTTTAGACAGGCTAAAGGAGCTGTTTTTT
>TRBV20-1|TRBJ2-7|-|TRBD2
CSARSRLAGYEQYF
TGCAGTGCTAGGAGTCGGCTAGCGGGCTACGAGCAGTACTTC